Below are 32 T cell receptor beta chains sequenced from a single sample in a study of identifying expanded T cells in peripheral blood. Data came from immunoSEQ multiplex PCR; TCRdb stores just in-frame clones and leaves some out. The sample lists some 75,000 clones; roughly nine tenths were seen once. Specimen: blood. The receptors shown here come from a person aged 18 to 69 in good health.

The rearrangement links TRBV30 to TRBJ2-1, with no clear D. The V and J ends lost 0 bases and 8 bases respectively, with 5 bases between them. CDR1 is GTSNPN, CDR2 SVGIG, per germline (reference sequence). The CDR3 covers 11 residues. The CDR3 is CAWSVRHEQFF. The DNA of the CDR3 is TGTGCCTGGAGTGTACGACATGAGCAGTTCTTC.

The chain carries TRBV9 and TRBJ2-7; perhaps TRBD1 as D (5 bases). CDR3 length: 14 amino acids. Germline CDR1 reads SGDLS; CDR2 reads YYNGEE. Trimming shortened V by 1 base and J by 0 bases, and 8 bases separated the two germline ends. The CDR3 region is CASSVQGSSYEQYF. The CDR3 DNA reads TGTGCCAGCAGCGTACAGGGTAGCTCCTACGAGCAGTACTTC. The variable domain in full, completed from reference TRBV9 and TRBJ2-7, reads DSGVTQTPKHLITATGQRVTLRCSPRSGDLSVYWYQQSLDQGLQFLIQYYNGEERAKGNILERFSAQQFPDLHSELNLSSLELGDSALYFCASSVQGSSYEQYFGPGTRLTVT.

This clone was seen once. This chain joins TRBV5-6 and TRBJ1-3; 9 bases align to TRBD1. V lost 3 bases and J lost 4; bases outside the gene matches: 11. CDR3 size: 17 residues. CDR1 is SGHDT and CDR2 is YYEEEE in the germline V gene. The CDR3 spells CASSSLRQGVKGNTIYF. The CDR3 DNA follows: TGTGCCAGCAGCTCGCTCCGACAGGGGGTAAAGGGAAACACCATATATTTT. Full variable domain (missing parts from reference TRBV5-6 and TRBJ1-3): DAGVTQSPTHLIKTRGQQVTLRCSPKSGHDTVSWYQQALGQGPQFIFQYYEEEERQRGNFPDRFSGHQFPNYSSELNVNALLLGDSALYLCASSSLRQGVKGNTIYFGEGSWLTVV.

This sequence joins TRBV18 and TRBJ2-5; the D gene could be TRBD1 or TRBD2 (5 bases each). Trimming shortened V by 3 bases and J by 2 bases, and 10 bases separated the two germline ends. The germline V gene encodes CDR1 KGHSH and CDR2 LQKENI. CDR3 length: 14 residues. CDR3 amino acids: CASSPQGRQETQYF. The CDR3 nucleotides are TGTGCCAGCTCACCCCAGGGACGGCAAGAGACCCAGTACTTC.

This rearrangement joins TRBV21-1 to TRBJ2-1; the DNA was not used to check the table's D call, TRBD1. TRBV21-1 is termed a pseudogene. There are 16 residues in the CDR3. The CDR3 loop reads CASRRSGPPFYNEQFF. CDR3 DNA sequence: TGTGCCAGCAGGAGATCAGGTCCTCCCTTCTACAATGAGCAGTTCTTC.

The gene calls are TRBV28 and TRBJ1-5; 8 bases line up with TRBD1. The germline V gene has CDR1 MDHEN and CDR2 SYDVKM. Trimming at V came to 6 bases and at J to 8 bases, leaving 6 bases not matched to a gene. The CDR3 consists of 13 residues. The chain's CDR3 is CASRPDREEPQHF. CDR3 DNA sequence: TGTGCCAGCAGGCCGGACAGGGAGGAGCCCCAGCATTTT.

The CDR3 loop reads CAISVGNEQFF. In nucleotides, the CDR3 is TGTGCCATCAGTGTCGGAAATGAGCAGTTCTTC. This sequence joins TRBV10-3 and TRBJ2-1; no definite D call. The CDR3 has 11 amino acids. Trimming shortened V by 4 bases and J by 7 bases, and 5 bases separated the two germline ends. Germline assignment: CDR1 ENHRY and CDR2 SYGVKD.

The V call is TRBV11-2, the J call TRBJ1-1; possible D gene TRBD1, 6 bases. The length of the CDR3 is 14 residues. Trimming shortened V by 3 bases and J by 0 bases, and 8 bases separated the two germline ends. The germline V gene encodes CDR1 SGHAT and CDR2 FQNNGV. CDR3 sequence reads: CASSLDSLNTEAFF. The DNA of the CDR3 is TGTGCCAGCAGCTTGGACAGTCTGAACACTGAAGCTTTCTTT.

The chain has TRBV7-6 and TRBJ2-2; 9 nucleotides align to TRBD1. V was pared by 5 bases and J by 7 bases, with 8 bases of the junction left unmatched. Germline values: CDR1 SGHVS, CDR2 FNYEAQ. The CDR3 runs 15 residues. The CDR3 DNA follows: TGTGCCAGCAGCCCCCGGGACAGGGATATCGGGGAGCTGTTTTTT. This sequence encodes CASSPRDRDIGELFF.

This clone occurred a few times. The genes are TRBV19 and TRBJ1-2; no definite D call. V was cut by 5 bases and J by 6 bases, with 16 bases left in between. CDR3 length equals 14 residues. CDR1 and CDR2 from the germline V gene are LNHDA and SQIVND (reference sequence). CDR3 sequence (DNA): TGTGCCAGTAGTGTCGGTCTGTCCTCAGATGGCTACACCTTC. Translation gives CASSVGLSSDGYTF.

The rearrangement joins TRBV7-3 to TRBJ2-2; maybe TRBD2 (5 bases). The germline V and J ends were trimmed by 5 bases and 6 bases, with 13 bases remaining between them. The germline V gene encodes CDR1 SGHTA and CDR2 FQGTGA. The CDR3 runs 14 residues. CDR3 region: CASSTGIAPGELFF. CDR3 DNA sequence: TGTGCCAGCAGCACCGGGATTGCACCCGGGGAGCTGTTTTTT.

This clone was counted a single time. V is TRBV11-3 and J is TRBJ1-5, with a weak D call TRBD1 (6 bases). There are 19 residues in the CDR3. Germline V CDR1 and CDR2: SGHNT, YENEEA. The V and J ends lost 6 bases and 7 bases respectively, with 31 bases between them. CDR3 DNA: TGTGCCAGCAGATCGATAAAACTGACAGGAACTATCGAAAACCAGCCCCAGCATTTT. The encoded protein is CASRSIKLTGTIENQPQHF.

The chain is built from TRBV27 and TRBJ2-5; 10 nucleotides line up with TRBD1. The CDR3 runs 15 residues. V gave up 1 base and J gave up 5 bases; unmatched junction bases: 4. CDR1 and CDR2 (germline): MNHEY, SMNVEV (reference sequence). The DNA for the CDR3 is TGTGCCAGCAGTTTATTGCCGGACAGGGGGGAGACCCAGTACTTC. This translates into CASSLLPDRGETQYF.

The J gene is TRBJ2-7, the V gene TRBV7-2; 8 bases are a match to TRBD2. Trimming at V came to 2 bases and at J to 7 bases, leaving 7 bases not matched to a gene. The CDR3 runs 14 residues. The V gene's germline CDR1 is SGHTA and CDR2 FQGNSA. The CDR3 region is CASSLRSSGAEQYF. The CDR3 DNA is TGTGCCAGCAGCTTAAGGAGTAGCGGGGCAGAGCAGTACTTC. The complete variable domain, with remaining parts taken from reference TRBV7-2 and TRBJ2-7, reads GAGVSQSPSNKVTEKGKDVELRCDPISGHTALYWYRQSLGQGLEFLIYFQGNSAPDKSGLPSDRFSAERTGGSVSTLTIQRTQQEDSAVYLCASSLRSSGAEQYFGPGTRLTVT.

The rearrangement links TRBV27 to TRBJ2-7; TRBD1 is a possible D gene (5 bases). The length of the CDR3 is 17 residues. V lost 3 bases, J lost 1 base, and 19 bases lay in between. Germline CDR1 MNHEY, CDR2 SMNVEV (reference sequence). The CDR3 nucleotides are TGTGCCAGCAGTTTTTCGTCCAGGGTGAATCCTTCCTACGAGCAGTACTTC. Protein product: CASSFSSRVNPSYEQYF.

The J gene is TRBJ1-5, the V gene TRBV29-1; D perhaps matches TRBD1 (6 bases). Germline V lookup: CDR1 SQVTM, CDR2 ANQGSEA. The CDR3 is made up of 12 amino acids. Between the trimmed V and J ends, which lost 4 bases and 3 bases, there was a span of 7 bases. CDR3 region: CSVGGANQPQHF. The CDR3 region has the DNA TGCAGCGTTGGGGGGGCCAATCAGCCCCAGCATTTT.

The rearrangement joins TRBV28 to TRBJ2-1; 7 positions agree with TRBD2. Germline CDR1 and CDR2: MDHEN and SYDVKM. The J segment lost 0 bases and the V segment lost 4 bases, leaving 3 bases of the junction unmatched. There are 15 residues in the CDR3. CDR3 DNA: TGTGCCAGCAGTTCTGCTAGCGGCTCCTACAATGAGCAGTTCTTC. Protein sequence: CASSSASGSYNEQFF. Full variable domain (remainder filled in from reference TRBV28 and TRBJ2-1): DVKVTQSSRYLVKRTGEKVFLECVQDMDHENMFWYRQDPGLGLRLIYFSYDVKMKEKGDIPEGYSVSREKKERFSLILESASTNQTSMYLCASSSASGSYNEQFFGPGTRLTVL.

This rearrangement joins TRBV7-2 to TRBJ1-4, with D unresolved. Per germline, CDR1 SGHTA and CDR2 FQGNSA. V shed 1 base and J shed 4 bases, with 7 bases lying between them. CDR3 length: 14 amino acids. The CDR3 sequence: CASSLDRYNEKLFF. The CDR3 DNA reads TGTGCCAGCAGCTTAGATAGGTATAATGAAAAACTGTTTTTT.

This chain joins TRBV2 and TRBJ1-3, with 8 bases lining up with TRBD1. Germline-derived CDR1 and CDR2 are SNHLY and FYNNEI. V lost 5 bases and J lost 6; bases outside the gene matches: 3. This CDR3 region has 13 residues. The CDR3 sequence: CASSPTGANTIYF. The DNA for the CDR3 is TGTGCCAGCAGTCCGACAGGGGCAAACACCATATATTTT.

In DNA, the CDR3 is TGTGCCAGCAGCGTACTAGCCTCTGGGGCCAACGTCCTGACTTTC. Its protein is CASSVLASGANVLTF. This chain connects TRBV9 to TRBJ2-6; TRBD2 is a possible D gene (5 bases). Germline assignment: CDR1 SGDLS and CDR2 YYNGEE. The CDR3 spans 15 residues. Trimming took 1 base from V and 0 from J, leaving 5 bases between them.

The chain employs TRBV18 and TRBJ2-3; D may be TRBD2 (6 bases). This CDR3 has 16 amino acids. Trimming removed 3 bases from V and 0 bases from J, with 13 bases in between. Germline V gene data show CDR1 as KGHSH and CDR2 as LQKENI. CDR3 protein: CASSPGRGISTDTQYF. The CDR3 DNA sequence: TGTGCCAGCTCACCCGGCCGGGGGATAAGCACAGATACGCAGTATTTT.

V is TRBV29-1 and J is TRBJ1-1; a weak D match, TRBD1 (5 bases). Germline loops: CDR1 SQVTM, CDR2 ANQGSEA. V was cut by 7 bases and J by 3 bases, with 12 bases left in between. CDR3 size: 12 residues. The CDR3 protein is CSAGTSDTEAFF. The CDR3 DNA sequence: TGCAGCGCCGGGACTAGTGACACTGAAGCTTTCTTT.

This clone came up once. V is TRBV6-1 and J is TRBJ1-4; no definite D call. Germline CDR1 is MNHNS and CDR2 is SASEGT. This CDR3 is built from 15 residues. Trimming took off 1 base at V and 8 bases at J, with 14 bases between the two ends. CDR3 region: CASSEGFKGQEKLFF. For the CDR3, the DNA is TGTGCCAGCAGTGAAGGGTTCAAGGGTCAAGAAAAACTGTTTTTT.

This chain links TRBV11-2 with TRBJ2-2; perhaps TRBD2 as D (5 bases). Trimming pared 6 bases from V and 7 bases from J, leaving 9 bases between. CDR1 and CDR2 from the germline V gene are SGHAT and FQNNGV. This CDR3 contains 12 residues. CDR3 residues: CASRGRFGELFF. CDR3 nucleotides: TGTGCCAGCAGAGGGAGATTCGGGGAGCTGTTTTTT.

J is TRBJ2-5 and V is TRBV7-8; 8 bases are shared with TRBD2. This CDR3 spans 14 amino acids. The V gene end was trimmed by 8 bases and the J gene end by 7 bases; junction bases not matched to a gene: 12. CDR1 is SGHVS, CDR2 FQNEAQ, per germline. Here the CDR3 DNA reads TGTGCCAGCTCAGTAAAAGGCGGGGGGAGGACCCAGTACTTC. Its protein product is CASSVKGGGRTQYF.

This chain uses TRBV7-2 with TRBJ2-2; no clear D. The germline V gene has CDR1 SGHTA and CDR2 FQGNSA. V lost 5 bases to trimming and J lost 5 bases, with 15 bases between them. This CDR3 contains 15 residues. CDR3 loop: CASSVWTGQTGELFF. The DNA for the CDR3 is TGTGCCAGCAGCGTCTGGACCGGGCAGACCGGGGAGCTGTTTTTT. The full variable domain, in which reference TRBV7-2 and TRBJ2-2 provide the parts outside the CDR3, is GAGVSQSPSNKVTEKGKDVELRCDPISGHTALYWYRQSLGQGLEFLIYFQGNSAPDKSGLPSDRFSAERTGGSVSTLTIQRTQQEDSAVYLCASSVWTGQTGELFFGEGSRLTVL.

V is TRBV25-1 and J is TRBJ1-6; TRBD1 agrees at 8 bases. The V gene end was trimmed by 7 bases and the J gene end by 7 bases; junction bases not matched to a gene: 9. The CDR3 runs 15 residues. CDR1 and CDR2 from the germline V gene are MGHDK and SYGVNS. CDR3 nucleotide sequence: TGTGCCAGCACCCCCGGACAGGGCGAGAATTCACCCCTCCACTTT. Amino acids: CASTPGQGENSPLHF.

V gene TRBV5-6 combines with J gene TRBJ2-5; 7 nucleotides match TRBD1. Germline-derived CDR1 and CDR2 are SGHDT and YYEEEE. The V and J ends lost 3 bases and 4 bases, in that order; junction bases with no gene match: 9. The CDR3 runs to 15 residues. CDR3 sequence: CASSSRTGPGETQYF. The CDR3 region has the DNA TGTGCCAGCAGCTCCCGGACAGGACCGGGAGAGACCCAGTACTTC.

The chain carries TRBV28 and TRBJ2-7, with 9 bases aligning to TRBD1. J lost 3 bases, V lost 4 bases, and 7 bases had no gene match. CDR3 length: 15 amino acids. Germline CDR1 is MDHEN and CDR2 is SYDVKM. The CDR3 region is CASSSGGTGSYEQYF. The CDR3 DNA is TGTGCCAGCAGTTCAGGGGGGACAGGGAGCTACGAGCAGTACTTC.

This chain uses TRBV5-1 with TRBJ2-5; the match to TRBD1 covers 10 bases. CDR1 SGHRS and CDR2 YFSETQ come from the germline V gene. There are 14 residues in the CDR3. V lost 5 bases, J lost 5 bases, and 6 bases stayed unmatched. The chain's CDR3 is CASRLGTGDETQYF. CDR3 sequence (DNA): TGCGCCAGCAGGTTAGGGACAGGGGACGAGACCCAGTACTTC.

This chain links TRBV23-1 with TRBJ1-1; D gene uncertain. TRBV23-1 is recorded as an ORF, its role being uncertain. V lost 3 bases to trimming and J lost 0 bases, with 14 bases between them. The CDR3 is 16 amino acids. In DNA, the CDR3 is TGCGCCAGCAGTCACCCTGCCCCCTCCATGAACACTGAAGCTTTCTTT. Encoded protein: CASSHPAPSMNTEAFF.

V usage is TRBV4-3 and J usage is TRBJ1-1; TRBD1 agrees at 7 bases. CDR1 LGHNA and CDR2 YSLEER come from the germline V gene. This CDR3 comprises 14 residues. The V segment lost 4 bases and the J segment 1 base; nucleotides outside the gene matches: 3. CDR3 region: CASSLGDRNTEAFF. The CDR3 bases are TGCGCCAGCAGCCTGGGGGACAGGAACACTGAAGCTTTCTTT.